The table lists the clone carrying this T cell receptor beta chain with many counts. Antigen unknown. MiXCR was run by TCRdb on the reads, yielding one entry per CDR3 protein. The sample carries fewer than 1,000,000 distinct CDR3 sequences, under 40% recorded once. The record originates from a study of T cell repertoires in cytomegalovirus infection. V lost 4 bases to trimming and J lost 3 bases, with 17 bases between them. The CDR3 has 16 residues. The chain has TRBV12-3 or TRBV12-4 and TRBJ2-3, with D maybe TRBD1 (5 bases). This sequence was found in a human donor in good health (CMV status not recorded). Some clones in this sample may be carry-over from other donors' samples. The sample consisted of cultured CD8+ T cells from PBMCs, taken from culture after CMV antigen stimulation. The CDR3 coding sequence is TGTGCCAGCAGTTCCCGGCCAGGGTTAGAGACAGATACGCAGTATTTT. Its translation: CASSSRPGLETDTQYF.